This T cell receptor (beta chain) was obtained from a study of long-term antiretroviral therapy in people with HIV. Trimming at V came to 6 bases and at J to 4 bases, leaving 7 bases not matched to a gene. The CDR3 length is 15 residues. The germline gives CDR1 MNHEY, CDR2 SVGAGI. Study-wide results and caveats: Pre-ART expanded TRB clones stayed dominant throughout, though often decreasing after ART. HIV repertoires covered narrower CDR3 length ranges than controls did.

At the survey level, the v3.0 immunoSEQ assay was run. Clones were read by immunoSEQ multiplex PCR, and TCRdb kept only the in-frame ones, dropping some. The table lists 20,000 to 25,000 clones, about 80% of them singletons, with 3.5% to 6% in the top ten. One or more pre-ART and two or more post-ART PBMC samples were available from each donor. The samples comprised about 0.95-11 million cryopreserved PBMC ahead of DNA extraction. With regard to this clone: Antigen: not known.

The clonotype originates from a man younger than 35 with HIV. The chain carries TRBV6-5 and TRBJ1-5; 9 nucleotides agree with TRBD1. This material consisted of unsorted PBMCs, taken 0.5 years after starting antiretroviral therapy. CDR3 sequence reads: CASRTGGNVNQPQHF. CDR3 sequence (DNA): TGTGCCAGCAGAACAGGGGGCAACGTTAATCAGCCCCAGCATTTT.